This T cell receptor (beta chain) came from a study of T cells expressing NK-cell markers. Study summary: Among eight sequenced donors, seven carried HCMV seropositivity while one was seronegative. Study-level points and caveats: CD8+ T cells in over 5 donors included dominant NKG2C+ clonotypes at about 1.0-8%. There were a few donors in whom these clonotypes also led the CD3+CD56-NKG2C+ fraction.

As regards this clonotype: Its antigen remains unidentified.

For TCR beta, cDNA was produced by 5'RACE template switching with UMIs. TCRdb reanalyzed the 5' RACE reads, giving one entry per CDR3 protein sequence and no DNA. This sample's table reports more than 250,000 distinct CDR3 sequences. The V gene's germline CDR1 is SGHRS and CDR2 YFSETQ. The CDR3 sequence is 14 residues long. The receptor was derived from a man aged 18-30 years in good health. The chain recombines TRBV5-1 with TRBJ2-5; TCRdb's D gene call, TRBD2, goes unchecked for lack of DNA. The specimen sequenced was blood T cells: a sorted CD56 or NKG2C T cell subset, CD4+ or CD8+ T cells, or bulk PBMC T cells (not recorded which). CDR3 protein: CASSFQGPRETQYF. Full variable domain (outside the CDR3, taken from reference TRBV5-1 and TRBJ2-5): KAGVTQTPRYLIKTRGQQVTLSCSPISGHRSVSWYQQTPGQGLQFLFEYFSETQRNKGNFPGRFSGRQFSNSRSEMNVSTLELGDSALYLCASSFQGPRETQYFGPGTRLLVL.